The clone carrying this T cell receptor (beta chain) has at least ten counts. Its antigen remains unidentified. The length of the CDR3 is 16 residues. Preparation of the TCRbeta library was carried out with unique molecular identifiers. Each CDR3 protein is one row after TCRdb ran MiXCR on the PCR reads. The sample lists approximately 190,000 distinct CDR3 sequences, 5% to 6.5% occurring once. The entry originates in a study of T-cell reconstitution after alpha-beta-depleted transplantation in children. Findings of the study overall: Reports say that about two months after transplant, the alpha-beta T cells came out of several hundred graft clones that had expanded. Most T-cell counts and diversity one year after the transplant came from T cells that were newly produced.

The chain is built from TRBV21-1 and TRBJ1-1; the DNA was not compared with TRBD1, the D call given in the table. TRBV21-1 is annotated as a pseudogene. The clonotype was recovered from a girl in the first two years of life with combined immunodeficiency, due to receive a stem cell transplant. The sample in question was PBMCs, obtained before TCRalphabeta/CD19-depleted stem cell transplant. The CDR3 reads CASSKADGTLNTEAFF. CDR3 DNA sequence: TGTGCCAGCAGCAAAGCGGATGGGACACTGAACACTGAAGCTTTCTTT.